A single sample is the source of the 9 T cell receptor beta chains below, sequenced in a study of blood T cells in healthy people across ages. Next came a second PCR, run for about 7 to 12 cycles, which used a sample-barcoded 5' primer along with a J-beta primer mix. TCRdb re-called the 5' RACE reads through MiXCR, storing one row per CDR3 protein. The table has about 780,000 distinct CDR3 sequences, roughly 46% seen once. Sequencing input: blood. The receptors were sampled from an elderly man in good health.

The V gene is TRBV29-1, the J gene TRBJ2-3; D is possibly TRBD2 (5 bases). Germline V gives CDR1 SQVTM, CDR2 ANQGSEA. The V and J ends lost 0 bases and 1 base respectively, with 17 bases between them. The CDR3 is 17 amino acids. This chain's CDR3 is CSVEDWRVTRGTDTQYF. CDR3 nucleotide sequence: TGCAGCGTTGAAGACTGGCGGGTCACACGGGGCACAGATACGCAGTATTTT.

The chain combines TRBV4-2 with TRBJ1-2; 10 bases line up with TRBD1. This CDR3 is built from 16 residues. Germline V CDR1 and CDR2: LGHNA, YNFKEQ. V lost 4 bases, J lost 7 bases, and 12 bases stayed unmatched. CDR3 coding DNA: TGTGCCAGCAGCCTCAGGGGTGGGACAGGGGACTTTGGCTACACCTTC. Translated, it gives CASSLRGGTGDFGYTF.

The chain is built from TRBV19 and TRBJ1-1; no reliable D call. The length of the CDR3 is 13 residues. Trimming removed 5 bases at V and 1 base at J, with 8 bases between. CDR1 and CDR2 (germline): LNHDA, SQIVND (reference sequence). The CDR3 loop reads CASSPVRNTEAFF. DNA of the CDR3: TGTGCCAGTAGTCCGGTGAGGAACACTGAAGCTTTCTTT. Full variable domain (outside the CDR3, taken from reference TRBV19 and TRBJ1-1): DGGITQSPKYLFRKEGQNVTLSCEQNLNHDAMYWYRQDPGQGLRLIYYSQIVNDFQKGDIAEGYSVSREKKESFPLTVTSAQKNPTAFYLCASSPVRNTEAFFGQGTRLTVV.

This clonotype was observed once. The rearrangement uses TRBV29-1 and TRBJ2-5; 14 nucleotides align to TRBD2. The last part of the DNA fits TRBJ2-7 better; the J call may be wrong. This CDR3 has 14 residues. Germline lookup yields CDR1 SQVTM and CDR2 ANQGSEA. CDR3 sequence (DNA): TGCAGCGTCACCCCTGGGACTAGCGGGGGCGAGCAGTACTTC. Translating it yields CSVTPGTSGGEQYF.

The chain employs TRBV6-5 and TRBJ2-7; D may match TRBD1 or TRBD2 (5 bases each). Looked up from germline, CDR1 is MNHEY and CDR2 is SVGAGI. V lost 2 bases and J lost 4, with 15 bases in between. This CDR3 comprises 15 residues. CDR3 region: CASSYPGLGVYEQYF. The CDR3 DNA reads as TGTGCCAGCAGTTACCCCGGGCTGGGGGTTTACGAGCAGTACTTC.

The V call is TRBV7-9, the J call TRBJ1-1, with D unclear. CDR3 length: 13 residues. The germline V gene has CDR1 SEHNR and CDR2 FQNEAQ (reference sequence). V lost 8 bases, J lost 11 bases, and 21 bases lay in between. The CDR3 region is CASGSDDPGVAFF. The CDR3 nucleotides read TGTGCCAGCGGCTCCGATGACCCCGGAGTGGCTTTCTTT.

This clonotype was seen only once. DNA of the CDR3: TGTGCCAGCAGTACGGGGACTAGCGGAGCCAGCTCCTACAATGAGCAGTACTTC. This gives the protein CASSTGTSGASSYNEQYF. The chain employs TRBV12-3 or TRBV12-4 and TRBJ2-7, with 11 bases identical to TRBD2. Trimming took 5 bases from V and 7 from J; bases not matched to a gene: 19. CDR3 length: 18 residues.

The chain has TRBV20-1 and TRBJ2-1; the D is unclear. Germline loops: CDR1 DFQATT, CDR2 SNEGSKA (reference sequence). Trimming stripped 6 bases from V and 1 base from J, with 16 bases between. This CDR3 is built from 15 residues. The CDR3 region is CSAHPSASSYNEQFF. The CDR3 DNA is TGCAGTGCCCACCCATCCGCTTCATCCTACAATGAGCAGTTCTTC.

This clonotype has only a few counts. V is TRBV3-1 and J is TRBJ2-6; D could derive from TRBD1 or TRBD2 (5 bases each). The CDR3 runs to 15 residues. Germline V gene sequence: CDR1 LGHDT, CDR2 YNNKEL (reference sequence). The germline V and J ends were trimmed by 1 base and 4 bases, with 8 bases remaining between them. Here the CDR3 reads CASSQGGFGANVLTF. In DNA, the CDR3 is TGTGCCAGCAGCCAAGGGGGGTTCGGGGCCAACGTCCTGACTTTC.